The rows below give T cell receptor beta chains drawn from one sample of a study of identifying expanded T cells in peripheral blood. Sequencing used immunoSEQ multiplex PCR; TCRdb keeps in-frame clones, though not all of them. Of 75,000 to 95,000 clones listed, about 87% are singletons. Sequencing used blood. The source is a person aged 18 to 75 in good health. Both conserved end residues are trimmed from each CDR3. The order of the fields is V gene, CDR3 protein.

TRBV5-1	ASSLAGPVNEQF
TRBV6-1	ASSLTGDSYNEQF
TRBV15	ATSRGGVYGYT
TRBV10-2	ASSESGGPVYNEQF
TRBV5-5	ASSFLISGANSPLH
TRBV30	AWNQRDSPLH
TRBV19	ASSDDRIYEQY
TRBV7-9	ASSPVIGQTYGYT
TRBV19	ASSTSHGGETQY
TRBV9	ASSAGTSFVGELF
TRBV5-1	ASSLALAGATETQY
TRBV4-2	ASSQGQGVRDTEAF
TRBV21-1	ASSKGAGGNGSYGYT
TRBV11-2	ASSSDDKRNQPQH
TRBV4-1	ASSRTLGETQY
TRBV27	ASSFRWGFGTEAF
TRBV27	ASSLSPWNGELF
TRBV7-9	ASSLGPVMNTEAF
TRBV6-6	ASSYRGGAGYGYT
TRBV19	ASHGGSNEQF
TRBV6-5	ASSYRTGGFTEAF
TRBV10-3	AISESTGNTGELF
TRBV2	ASSGQGPYEQY
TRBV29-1	SVEGGIVEKLF
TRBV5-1	ASSTTVNTEAF
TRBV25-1	ASSIGGVAGHL
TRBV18	ASSPSSPGNTIY
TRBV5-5	ASSHDRGTSYEQY
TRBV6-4	ASSYRDSNQPQH
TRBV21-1	ASSKDLTPGGEGNQPQH
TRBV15	ATSLRGSTDTQY
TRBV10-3	AISVRGGDTEAF
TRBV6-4	ASSQPGQGMDGYT
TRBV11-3	ASSLDRAQETQY
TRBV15	ATSRDLAGTWYEQY
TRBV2	ASSARQVNEKLF
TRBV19	ASSPGLRETQY
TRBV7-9	ASSLGGTGVGNTEAF
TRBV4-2	ASSRDRLQETQY
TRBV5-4	ASSLRGNTGELF
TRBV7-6	ASSFSDNSGNTIY
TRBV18	ASSPLAGGPPPGNEQF
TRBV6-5	ASSETGNTIY
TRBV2	ASSETRNNEQF
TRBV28	ASTPRTGTGEQY
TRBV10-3	AISGTMAEAF
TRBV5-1	ASSQDRGGEQY
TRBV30	AWSGLGLAGVKNIQY
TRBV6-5	ASGPGGVLTEAF
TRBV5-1	ASSLATDRNTEAF
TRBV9	ASSLRSNTEAF
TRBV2	ASLVGVYEQY
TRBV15	ATSRGSFNYGYT
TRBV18	ASSPTGVGNQPQH